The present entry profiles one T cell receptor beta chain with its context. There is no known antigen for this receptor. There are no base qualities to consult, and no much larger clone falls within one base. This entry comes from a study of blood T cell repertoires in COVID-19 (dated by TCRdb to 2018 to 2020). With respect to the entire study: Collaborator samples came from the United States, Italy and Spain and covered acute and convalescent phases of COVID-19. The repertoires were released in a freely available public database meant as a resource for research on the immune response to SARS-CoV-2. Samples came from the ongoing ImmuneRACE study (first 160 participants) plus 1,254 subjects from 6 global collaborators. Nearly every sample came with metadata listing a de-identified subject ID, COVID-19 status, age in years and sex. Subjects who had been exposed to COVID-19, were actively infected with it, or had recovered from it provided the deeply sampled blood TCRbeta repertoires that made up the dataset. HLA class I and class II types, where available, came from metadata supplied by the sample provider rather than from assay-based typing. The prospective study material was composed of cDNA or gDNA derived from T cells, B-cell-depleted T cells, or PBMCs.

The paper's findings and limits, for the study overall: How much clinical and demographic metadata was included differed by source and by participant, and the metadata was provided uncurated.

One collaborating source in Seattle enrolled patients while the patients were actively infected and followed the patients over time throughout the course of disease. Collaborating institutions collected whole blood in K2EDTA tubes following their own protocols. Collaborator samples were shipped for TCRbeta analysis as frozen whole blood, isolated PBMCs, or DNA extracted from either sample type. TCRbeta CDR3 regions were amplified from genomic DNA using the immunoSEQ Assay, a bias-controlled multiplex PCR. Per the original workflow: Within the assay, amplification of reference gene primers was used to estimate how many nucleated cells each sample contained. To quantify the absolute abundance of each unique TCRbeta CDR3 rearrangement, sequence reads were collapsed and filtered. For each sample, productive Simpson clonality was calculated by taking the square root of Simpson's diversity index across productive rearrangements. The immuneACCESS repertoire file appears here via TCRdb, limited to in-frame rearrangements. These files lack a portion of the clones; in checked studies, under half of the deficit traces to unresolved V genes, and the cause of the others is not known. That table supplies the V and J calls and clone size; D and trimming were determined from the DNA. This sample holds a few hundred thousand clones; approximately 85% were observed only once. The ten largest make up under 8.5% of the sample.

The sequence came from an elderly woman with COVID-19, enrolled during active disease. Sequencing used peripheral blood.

The nucleotide sequence reads TGCAGCGTGGTACAGGGGATGGGAGAGACCCAGTACTTC. It translates to CSVVQGMGETQYF. Rearrangement joined TRBV29-1 to TRBJ2-5, and 7 bases in between align with TRBD1. Inclusive of the bounding cysteine and phenylalanine, the CDR3 is 13 residues long. CDR3 DNA is the only sequence kept; it has 39 bases, read in frame from the first base. Relative to germline, V is missing 6 bases and J is missing 4 bases, with 8 bases of the junction outside any gene match. CDR1 SQVTM and CDR2 ANQGSEA were looked up in the germline V gene.